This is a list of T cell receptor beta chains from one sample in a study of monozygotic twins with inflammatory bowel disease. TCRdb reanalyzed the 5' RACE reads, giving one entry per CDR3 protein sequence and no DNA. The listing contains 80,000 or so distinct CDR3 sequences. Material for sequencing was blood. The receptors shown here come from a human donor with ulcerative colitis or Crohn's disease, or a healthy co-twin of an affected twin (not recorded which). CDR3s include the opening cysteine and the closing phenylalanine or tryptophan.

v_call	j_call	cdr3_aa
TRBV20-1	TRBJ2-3	CSARVPDGTDTQYF
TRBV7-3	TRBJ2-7	CASSLGTSGDEQYF
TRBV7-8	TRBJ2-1	CASSSRTGAYNEQFF
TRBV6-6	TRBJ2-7	CASSYSTASYEQYF
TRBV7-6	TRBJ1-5	CASSISGQGAQPQHF
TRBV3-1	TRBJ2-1	CASRFLGGADEQFF
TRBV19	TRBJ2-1	CASRDQGRSDEQFF
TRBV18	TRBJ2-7	CASSPDYWGSYEQYF
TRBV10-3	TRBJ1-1	CAISEGVNTEAFF
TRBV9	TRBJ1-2	CASTLGTIPYGYTF
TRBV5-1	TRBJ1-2	CASSGGQGNQDGYTF
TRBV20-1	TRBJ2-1	CSANRRLAESYNEQFF
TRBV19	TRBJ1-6	CASNGRLSSYNSPLHF
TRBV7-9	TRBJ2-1	CASSLVPGFYNEQFF
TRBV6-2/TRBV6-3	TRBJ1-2	CASSQDEISSGVGYTF
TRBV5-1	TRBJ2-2	CASSFGGQNTGELFF
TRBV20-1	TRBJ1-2	CSASTGALGGYTF
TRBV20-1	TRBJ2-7	CSARDPSGGGNYEQYF
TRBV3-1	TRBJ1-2	CASSQRGTFAGYTF
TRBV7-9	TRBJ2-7	CASSLVQGVSVEQYF
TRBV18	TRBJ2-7	CASSPREGDEQYF
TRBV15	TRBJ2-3	CATSSSGVYDTQYF
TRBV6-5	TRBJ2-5	CATSYVQGSEETQYF
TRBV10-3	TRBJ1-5	CAISEGGAGPQHF
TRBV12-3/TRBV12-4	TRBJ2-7	CASSSHYEQYF